What follows are 9 T cell receptor beta chains derived from one specimen sequenced in a study of OX40 agonist ivuxolimab in advanced cancers. Data came from immunoSEQ multiplex PCR; TCRdb stores just in-frame clones and leaves some out. The sample lists roughly 6,000 clones; around 81% were seen once. The source was CD4+ or CD8+ T cells sorted from blood, collected in a trial of the OX40 agonist ivuxolimab. These receptors came from an adult with an advanced solid tumor such as melanoma, head and neck, liver or kidney cancer.

The chain has TRBV14 and TRBJ2-7; D is ambiguous. Germline V gene lookup returns CDR1 SGHDN and CDR2 FVKESK. This CDR3 comprises 12 residues. V was clipped by 4 bases and J by 7 bases, with 11 bases between them. The CDR3 here is CASSPRRGEQYF. CDR3 nucleotide sequence: TGTGCCAGCAGCCCTAGGCGCGGTGAGCAGTACTTC.

This clone was seen just once. The V call is TRBV10-3, the J call TRBJ1-3; D is unresolved. With 2 bases removed from V and 0 bases from J, the gap between germline ends came to 11 bases. The CDR3 consists of 16 residues. The V gene's germline CDR1 is ENHRY and CDR2 SYGVKD. The CDR3 sequence is CAISEADRSSGNTIYF. CDR3 nucleotides: TGTGCCATCAGTGAGGCGGACCGAAGCTCTGGAAACACCATATATTTT.

The CDR3, as DNA: TGTGCCAGCAGCCCCGGACAGATGGAGCTGTTTTTT. Its protein product is CASSPGQMELFF. This chain uses TRBV6-6 with TRBJ2-2; a possible D gene is TRBD1 (6 bases). Per the germline V gene, CDR1 is MNHNY and CDR2 is SVGAGI (reference sequence). V shed 6 bases and J shed 10 bases, with 12 bases lying between them. The CDR3 is 12 residues long.

Notes on this clone: Its ends do not fully match the called genes, so a read error is possible. The chain has TRBV18 and TRBJ1-1, with D hard to call. CDR3 length equals 12 residues. CDR1 and CDR2 (germline): KGHSH, LQKENI. DNA for the CDR3: TGTGCCAGCTCACCGATTCCGGACGCCCATCAGTGG. It encodes CASSPIPDAHQW.

J is TRBJ1-1 and V is TRBV5-6; D possibly corresponds to TRBD1 (6 bases). From germline, CDR1 is SGHDT and CDR2 YYEEEE. The V end lost 4 bases, the J end lost 5 bases, and 24 bases lay between the germline ends. The CDR3 covers 17 residues. CDR3 nucleotide sequence: TGTGCCAGCAGCCCGAGGGGGGAAAAGAGGTCCCGAACTGAAGCTTTCTTT. Translating gives CASSPRGEKRSRTEAFF.

This clone occurred a few times. This chain joins TRBV9 and TRBJ1-2, with 7 positions matching TRBD1. CDR1 and CDR2 (germline): SGDLS, YYNGEE. J was trimmed by 1 base and V by 4 bases; bases with no gene match: 7. The CDR3 loop spans 15 amino acids. In DNA form, the CDR3 reads TGTGCCAGCAGCACCCGGGACAGCTTTAACTATGGCTACACCTTC. This sequence encodes CASSTRDSFNYGYTF.

The chain links TRBV27 to TRBJ1-2, with no clear D. This CDR3 spans 15 amino acids. V was shortened by 0 bases and J by 7 bases, with 15 bases between the two germline ends. CDR1 MNHEY and CDR2 SMNVEV come from the germline V gene (reference sequence). In DNA, the CDR3 is TGTGCCAGCAGTTTATCCCTGGGGAGTTTAGGTGGCTACACCTTC. It codes for CASSLSLGSLGGYTF.

This sequence joins TRBV6-5 and TRBJ2-7; D unresolved. From germline, CDR1 is MNHEY and CDR2 SVGAGI. This CDR3 has 14 residues. Trimming cost V 0 bases and J 5 bases, with 11 bases left between them. In nucleotides, the CDR3 is TGTGCCAGCAGTTACTCTGGGCCACGGCACGAGCAGTACTTC. This gives the protein CASSYSGPRHEQYF.

The chain combines TRBV29-1 with TRBJ1-2; the match to TRBD1 covers 9 bases. The CDR3 has 14 residues. V gave up 6 bases and J gave up 3 bases; unmatched junction bases: 8. Germline V lookup: CDR1 SQVTM, CDR2 ANQGSEA. The CDR3 DNA follows: TGCAGCGTACGAGACAGGGGGATACACTATGGCTACACCTTC. Residues: CSVRDRGIHYGYTF.